One and the same sample provided the 6 T cell receptor beta chains below, sequenced in a study of cytomegalovirus exposure and HLA in healthy donors. The PCR was carried out with 60 Vbeta primers and 13 Jbeta primers. Generated by immunoSEQ multiplex PCR, the TCRdb table keeps only in-frame clones and is missing some. The sample shows around 200,000 clones, around 80% of them seen only once. Sequencing was carried out using PBMCs. These TCRs come from a woman aged 45 to 65 in good health and CMV-seronegative.

The rearrangement joins TRBV5-1 to TRBJ2-1, with 11 bases identical to TRBD2. The germline gives CDR1 SGHRS, CDR2 YFSETQ. There are 14 residues in the CDR3. Trimming removed 5 bases from V and 7 bases from J; junction bases left unmatched: 5. The CDR3 sequence: CASRLTSGSNEQFF. The CDR3 nucleotides are TGCGCCAGCAGGTTAACTAGCGGGAGTAATGAGCAGTTCTTC.

The chain employs TRBV9 and TRBJ2-2; TRBD1 is a possible D gene (5 bases). From germline, CDR1 is SGDLS and CDR2 YYNGEE. There are 13 residues in the CDR3. The V end lost 7 bases, the J end lost 1 base, and 8 bases lay between the germline ends. The CDR3 bases are TGTGCCAGCCGTACAGGGAACACCGGGGAGCTGTTTTTT. Translation gives CASRTGNTGELFF.

This clone was counted a single time. The J gene is TRBJ2-5, the V gene TRBV2; no firm D call. The CDR3 runs 10 residues. Trimming cost V 8 bases and J 5 bases, with 6 bases left between them. Germline-derived CDR1 and CDR2 are SNHLY and FYNNEI. This CDR3 is CASGWETQYF. The CDR3 coding sequence is TGTGCCAGCGGCTGGGAGACCCAGTACTTC.

The CDR3 coding sequence is TGTGCCAGCAGCGAGGGCTATGGCTACACCTTC. Translating gives CASSEGYGYTF. The V gene is TRBV6-5, the J gene TRBJ1-2; D gene uncertain. Germline V gives CDR1 MNHEY, CDR2 SVGAGI. The CDR3 runs 11 residues. Trimming left V 6 bases short and J 4 bases short, with 6 bases between.

This clone was counted a single time. The chain links TRBV19 to TRBJ2-1; 7 nucleotides agree with TRBD1. The CDR3 runs to 15 residues. Germline V gives CDR1 LNHDA, CDR2 SQIVND (reference sequence). V lost 3 bases, J lost 2 bases, and 4 bases stayed unmatched. The CDR3 DNA reads TGTGCCAGTAGTATCACCGGGACAGCCTACAATGAGCAGTTCTTC. Its translation: CASSITGTAYNEQFF.

This clone was counted a few times. DNA of the CDR3: TGTGCCAGCTCACCGGGACAGGGGGCAGCGAACACCGGGGAGCTGTTTTTT. Its protein product is CASSPGQGAANTGELFF. The V call is TRBV18, the J call TRBJ2-2; the match to TRBD1 covers 12 bases. This CDR3 contains 17 residues. The J segment lost 0 bases and the V segment lost 3 bases, leaving 2 bases of the junction unmatched. The V gene's germline CDR1 is KGHSH and CDR2 LQKENI.